The source of this TCR beta chain is a study of somatic mutations in cytotoxic T cells in rheumatoid arthritis (dated by TCRdb to about 2017). As for the study more broadly: Peripheral blood (about 30 ml EDTA) was collected from patients immediately after diagnosis and before any treatment began. Median age was essentially the same in the patient group and the control group. The study asked whether expanded CD8+ T-cell clones in newly diagnosed, untreated rheumatoid arthritis carry somatic mutations, and used TCRB deep sequencing to characterize clonality. A FACSAria II or Sony SH800 was used to flow-sort some V beta antibody-stained T-cell populations at nearly 100% purity, and TCRB sequencing was also done on sorted V beta1+ cells. For 55 to 70 rheumatoid arthritis patients and 15 to 20 healthy controls, TCRB deep sequencing was carried out. Study-level results and caveats: An increase of CD8+ clonality with age was seen in patients (Spearman r of about 0.45) but not in healthy controls. It was unknown which antigens the expanded CD8+ clones targeted, and their absence from virus-specific databases did not exclude viral specificity. The slight TRBV07 underrepresentation in patients was not adjusted for multiple comparisons. There was no significant difference in CD8+ T-cell clonality between rheumatoid arthritis patients and age-matched healthy controls. The largest CD8+ clone made up more than 20% of CD8+ cells in about an eighth of the roughly 60 patients, and blood and synovial fluid shared several identical CD8+ TCRB sequences.

In its sample, this clone was seen a few times. Its binding antigen is unknown. It has no much larger one-base neighbor in the sample; base qualities were not kept. Genomic DNA underwent TCRB CDR3 sequencing using the immunoSEQ assay. In the source study's methods: Published virus-specific TCRB sequences were compared with patient CD8+ clones larger than 1%, and only a few matches were found. The analyses included only productive TCRB rearrangements. Clonality was calculated as a Shannon entropy-based productive clonality index, and a clone was defined by a unique TCRB CDR3 sequence. Repertoire overlap between two samples was calculated from the template counts of each clone relative to total templates per sample. A correlation with a Spearman r of roughly 0.66 was found between V-gene usage by flow cytometry and V-gene usage by TCRB sequencing. This immuneACCESS table, as held by TCRdb, lists in-frame sequences with V and J called but not all clones. Of the missing ones, under half trace to an unresolved V gene in checked studies; the others have no known cause. D and trimming come from the DNA, and the V and J calls and clone size come from that table. The sample data list approximately 21,000 clones, and about 77% of these were observed just once. About 11% of the sample belongs to the ten largest clones.

On an AutoMACS, CD4+ and CD8+ cells were isolated via positive magnetic bead selection, and their purity was verified by flow cytometry. Clonal expansions were first screened by flow cytometry with a TCR V beta antibody panel, then characterized by TCRB deep sequencing of sorted CD8+ fractions. Ficoll-Paque PLUS density gradient separation was used to isolate peripheral blood mononuclear cells. DNA from CD4-enriched, CD8-enriched or PBMC samples was extracted using Nucleospin Tissue or Tissue XS kits and then quantified on a Qubit 2.0 fluorometer. Inclusive of the bounding cysteine and phenylalanine, the CDR3 is 14 residues long. The only DNA kept is the CDR3, 42 bases in frame from the first base. CDR1 and CDR2 were assigned from the germline V gene as SNHLY and FYNNEI. V is cut by 7 bases and J by 2 bases, and the space between the germline ends is 12 bases.

The sequence was collected from an adult with rheumatoid arthritis. The sequence links TRBV2 to TRBJ2-1; the D region is possibly TRBD1 or TRBD2, each matching across 7 bases. The sample taken for sequencing was CD8+ T cells sorted from blood. The nucleotide sequence is TGTGCCAGCAACAGCGGGACAGCCTACAATGAGCAGTTCTTC. This sequence encodes CASNSGTAYNEQFF.